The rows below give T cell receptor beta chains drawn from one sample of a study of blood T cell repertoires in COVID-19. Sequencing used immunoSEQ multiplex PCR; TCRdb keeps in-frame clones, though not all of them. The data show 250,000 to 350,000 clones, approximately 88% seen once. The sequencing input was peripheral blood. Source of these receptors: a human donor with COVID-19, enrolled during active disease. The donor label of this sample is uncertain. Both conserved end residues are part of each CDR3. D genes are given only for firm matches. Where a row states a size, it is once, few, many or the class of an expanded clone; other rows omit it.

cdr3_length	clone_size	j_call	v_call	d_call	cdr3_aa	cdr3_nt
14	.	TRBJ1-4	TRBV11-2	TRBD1	CASSPRTGNEKLFF	TGTGCCAGCAGCCCCCGGACAGGGAATGAAAAACTGTTTTTT
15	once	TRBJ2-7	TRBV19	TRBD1	CASSTGQAVAYEQYF	TGTGCCAGTAGTACCGGACAGGCTGTGGCCTACGAGCAGTACTTC
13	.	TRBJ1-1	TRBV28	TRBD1	CASSFGQVTEAFF	TGTGCCAGCAGTTTCGGACAGGTAACTGAAGCTTTCTTT
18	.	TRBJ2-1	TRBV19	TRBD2	CASSLRQVGLAGGDEQFF	TGTGCCAGTAGTCTCCGACAAGTAGGACTAGCGGGAGGAGATGAGCAGTTCTTC
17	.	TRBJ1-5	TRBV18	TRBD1	CASSPEGTAYSNQPQHF	TGTGCCAGCTCACCAGAAGGGACAGCTTATAGCAATCAGCCCCAGCATTTT
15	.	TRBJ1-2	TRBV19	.	CASSIGGGANYGYTF	TGTGCCAGTAGTATAGGAGGGGGAGCTAACTATGGCTACACCTTC
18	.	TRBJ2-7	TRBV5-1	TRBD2	CASSLASSGRTISYEQYF	TGCGCCAGCAGCTTGGCCAGTAGCGGGAGGACGATCTCCTACGAGCAGTACTTC
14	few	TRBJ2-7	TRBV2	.	CASSEVRLSYEQYF	TGTGCCAGCAGTGAGGTCAGGCTGTCCTACGAGCAGTACTTC
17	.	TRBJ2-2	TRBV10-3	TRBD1	CAISDLTGGGNTGELFF	TGTGCCATCAGTGATCTGACAGGGGGCGGGAACACCGGGGAGCTGTTTTTT
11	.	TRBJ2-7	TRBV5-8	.	CASSLVDEQYF	TGTGCCAGCAGCTTGGTCGACGAGCAGTACTTC
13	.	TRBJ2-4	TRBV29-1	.	CSVLEVAKNIQYF	TGCAGCGTTTTAGAAGTAGCCAAAAACATTCAGTACTTC
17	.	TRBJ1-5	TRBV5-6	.	CASSLGSGDLSVQPQHF	TGTGCCAGCAGCTTGGGGTCAGGGGACCTGAGCGTTCAGCCCCAGCATTTT
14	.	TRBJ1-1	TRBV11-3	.	CASSSGGVVGEAFF	TGTGCCAGCAGCTCCGGGGGTGTAGTAGGTGAAGCTTTCTTT
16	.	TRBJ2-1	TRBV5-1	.	CASSLGGGSSYNEQFF	TGCGCCAGCAGCTTGGGGGGCGGTAGCTCCTACAATGAGCAGTTCTTC
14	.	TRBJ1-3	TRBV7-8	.	CASSLGQQGNTIYF	TGTGCCAGCAGCTTAGGACAGCAAGGAAACACCATATATTTT
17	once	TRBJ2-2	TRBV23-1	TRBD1	CASSGRGGEKVTGELFF	TGCGCCAGCTCTGGGAGAGGGGGCGAAAAGGTCACCGGGGAGCTGTTTTTT
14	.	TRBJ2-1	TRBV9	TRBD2	CASSSGSRIGEQFF	TGTGCCAGCAGCAGCGGGAGTAGGATAGGAGAGCAGTTCTTC
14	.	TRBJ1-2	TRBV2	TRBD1	CASSEGRGQGGYTF	TGTGCCAGCAGTGAGGGCAGGGGGCAGGGGGGCTACACCTTC
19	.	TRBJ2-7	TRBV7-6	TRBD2	CASSFYPGTSGTPGGEQYF	TGTGCCAGCAGCTTTTACCCCGGGACTAGCGGGACCCCAGGTGGGGAGCAGTACTTC
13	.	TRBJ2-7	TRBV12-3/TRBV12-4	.	CASSLGGPNEQYF	TGTGCCAGCAGTTTGGGCGGGCCGAACGAGCAGTACTTC
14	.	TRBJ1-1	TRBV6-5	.	CASSYSGGIAEAFF	TGTGCCAGCAGTTACTCGGGGGGAATCGCTGAAGCTTTCTTT
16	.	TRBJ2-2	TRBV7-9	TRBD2	CASSSSGRDNTGELFF	TGTGCCAGCAGCTCAAGCGGGAGAGATAACACCGGGGAGCTGTTTTTT
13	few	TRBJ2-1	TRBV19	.	CASSGRGHREQFF	TGTGCCAGTAGTGGCAGGGGTCACAGGGAGCAGTTCTTC
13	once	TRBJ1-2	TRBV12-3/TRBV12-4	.	CASSRQKNYGYTF	TGTGCCAGCAGTAGACAGAAAAACTATGGCTACACCTTC
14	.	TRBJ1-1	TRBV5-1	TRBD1	CASSFGQGGTEAFF	TGCGCCAGCAGCTTCGGACAGGGAGGAACTGAAGCTTTCTTT
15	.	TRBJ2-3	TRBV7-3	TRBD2	CASSLTSGRGYTQYF	TGTGCCAGCAGCTTGACTAGCGGGAGGGGATATACGCAGTATTTT
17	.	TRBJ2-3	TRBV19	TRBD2	CASSMGSGPQITDTQYF	TGTGCCAGTAGTATGGGTAGCGGGCCACAAATCACAGATACGCAGTATTTT
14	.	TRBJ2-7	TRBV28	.	CASRPGLSSYEQYF	TGTGCCAGTAGACCGGGACTCTCTTCGTACGAGCAGTACTTC
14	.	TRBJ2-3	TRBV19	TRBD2	CASSTSGSSDTQYF	TGTGCCAGTTCAACTAGCGGGAGTTCAGATACGCAGTATTTT
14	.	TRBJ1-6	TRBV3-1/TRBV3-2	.	CASSQDGYNSPLHF	TGTGCCAGCAGCCAAGACGGTTATAATTCACCCCTCCACTTT
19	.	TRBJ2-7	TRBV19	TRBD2	CASSTRGGLAGGSFYEQYF	TGTGCCAGTAGTACACGCGGGGGACTAGCGGGCGGTTCCTTCTACGAGCAGTACTTC
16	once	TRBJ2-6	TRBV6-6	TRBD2	CASSYGGGSGANVLTF	TGTGCCAGCAGTTACGGGGGGGGCTCTGGGGCCAACGTCCTGACTTTC
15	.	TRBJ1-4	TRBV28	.	CASSGQGTINEKLFF	TGTGCCAGCAGCGGCCAGGGAACTATAAACGAAAAACTGTTTTTT
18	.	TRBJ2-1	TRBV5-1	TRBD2	CASSLEVAGGSSYNEQFF	TGCGCCAGCAGCTTGGAGGTAGCGGGAGGCAGCTCCTACAATGAGCAGTTCTTC
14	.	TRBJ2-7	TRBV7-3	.	CASSLLRGPVEQYF	TGTGCCAGCAGCTTACTGCGGGGGCCGGTCGAGCAGTACTTC
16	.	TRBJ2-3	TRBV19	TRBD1	CASRPGTGEGTDTQYF	TGTGCCAGTCGACCCGGGACAGGGGAGGGCACAGATACGCAGTATTTT
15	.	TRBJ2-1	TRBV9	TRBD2	CASSVASGRVYEQFF	TGTGCCAGCAGCGTAGCTAGCGGGAGAGTCTATGAGCAGTTCTTC
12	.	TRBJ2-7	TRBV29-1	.	CSVGQSTYEQYF	TGCAGCGTTGGACAGTCCACCTACGAGCAGTACTTC
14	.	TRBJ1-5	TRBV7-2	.	CASSPGSSNQPQHF	TGTGCCAGCAGCCCTGGGAGTAGCAATCAGCCCCAGCATTTT
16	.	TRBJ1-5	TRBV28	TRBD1	CASSPSTGTGNQPQHF	TGTGCCAGCAGTCCTTCGACAGGGACGGGCAATCAGCCCCAGCATTTT
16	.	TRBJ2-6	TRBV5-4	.	CASSFTGPPGANVLTF	TGTGCCAGCAGCTTTACAGGGCCGCCGGGGGCCAACGTCCTGACTTTC
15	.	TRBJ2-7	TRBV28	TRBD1	CASSSRQGTVYEQYF	TGTGCCAGCAGTTCTCGACAGGGAACGGTCTACGAGCAGTACTTC
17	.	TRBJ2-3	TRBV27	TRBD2	CATMARPPGGSTDTQYF	TGTGCCACGATGGCTCGGCCCCCCGGGGGGAGCACAGATACGCAGTATTTT
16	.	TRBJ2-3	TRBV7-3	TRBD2	CASIPRGLAASHTQYF	TGTGCCAGCATTCCTAGGGGACTAGCGGCTTCTCATACGCAGTATTTT
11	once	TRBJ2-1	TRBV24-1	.	CATYSGNEQFF	TGTGCCACCTACTCGGGCAATGAGCAGTTCTTC
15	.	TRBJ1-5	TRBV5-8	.	CASSFRQGRDQPQHF	TGTGCCAGCAGCTTTAGACAAGGCAGGGATCAGCCCCAGCATTTT
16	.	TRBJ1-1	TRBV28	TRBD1	CASRIHLGQWNTEAFF	TGTGCCAGCAGGATCCACCTGGGACAGTGGAACACTGAAGCTTTCTTT
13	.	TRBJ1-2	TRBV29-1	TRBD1	CSARQGGNYGYTF	TGCAGCGCACGACAGGGTGGTAACTATGGCTACACCTTC
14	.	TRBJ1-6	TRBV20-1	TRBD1	CSASKTGANSPLHF	TGCAGTGCTAGTAAGACAGGGGCTAATTCACCCCTCCACTTT
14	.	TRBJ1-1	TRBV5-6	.	CASSLGARGTEAFF	TGTGCCAGCAGCTTGGGGGCGCGGGGCACTGAAGCTTTCTTT
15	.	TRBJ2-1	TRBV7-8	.	CASSLNSRMYNEQFF	TGTGCCAGCAGCTTAAATAGTCGTATGTACAATGAGCAGTTCTTC
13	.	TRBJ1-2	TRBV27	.	CASSLSPTGGYTF	TGTGCCAGCAGTTTATCTCCGACGGGGGGCTACACCTTC
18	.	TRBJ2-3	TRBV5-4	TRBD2	CASSLEVGLAGGEDTQYF	TGTGCCAGCAGCTTGGAAGTGGGACTAGCGGGAGGGGAAGATACGCAGTATTTT
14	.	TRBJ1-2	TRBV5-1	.	CASSPGAVSYGYTF	TGCGCCAGCAGCCCTGGGGCGGTTTCCTATGGCTACACCTTC